This T cell receptor beta chain was found in a study of long-term antiretroviral therapy in people with HIV. Runs used v3.0 of the immunoSEQ assay and were done at survey level. Repertoires were generated with immunoSEQ multiplex PCR, while TCRdb's copy carries only in-frame clones and drops some. Of 17,000 or so clones listed, more than 80% are singletons. The V end lost 4 bases, the J end lost 9 bases, and 13 bases lay between the germline ends. CDR1 and CDR2 from the germline V gene are SGHTA and FQGTGA. The CDR3 has 14 amino acids. People in the study who had HIV all got their treatment in the United States.

The rearrangement links TRBV7-3 to TRBJ1-6; D is possibly TRBD1 (6 bases). Material: unsorted PBMCs, obtained 0.3 years after starting antiretroviral therapy. This sequence originates from a man between 18 and 35 years old with HIV. The CDR3 coding sequence is TGTGCCAGCAGCTCCGGGACAAGTGGTTCACCCCTCCACTTT. This encodes CASSSGTSGSPLHF.